Reported below is one T cell receptor beta chain. What it binds is unknown. Trimming took 7 bases from V and 2 from J; bases not matched to a gene: 8. This CDR3 has 15 residues. Germline V gene data show CDR1 as MDHEN and CDR2 as SYDVKM. Patients underwent thyroid surgery, and none had received any treatment before it. The data belong to a study of metastatic and nonmetastatic thyroid tumors. About the study: Samples came from malignant and benign thyroid patients, and repertoires were compared across blood and tumor or nodule tissue. Study results and limitations: TCR beta diversity was reportedly significantly higher in malignant thyroid tumors than benign nodules, in blood and tumor.

How the authors handled the data: Clinicopathological groups supplied CDR3 differences that were used to build a distant-metastasis classifier for papillary thyroid cancer. TCRdb reprocessed the PCR reads via MiXCR. TCRdb's processing, not the authors', yielded these V and J calls. This sample carries under 20,000 clones, 30% to 35% of them seen once, and the ten largest clones take more than 15%. The chain carries TRBV28 and TRBJ1-2; 9 positions match TRBD1. Sequenced input: tumor tissue. This sequence originates from a female donor with papillary thyroid cancer or a benign thyroid nodule (not recorded which). Some clones in this sample may be carry-over from other donors' samples. The CDR3 protein is CASIPRGTGNYGYTF. The CDR3 coding sequence is TGTGCCAGCATCCCCCGGGGGACAGGGAACTATGGCTACACCTTC.